A single sample gave rise to the 3 T cell receptor beta chains below, sequenced in a study of OX40 agonist ivuxolimab in advanced cancers. Here immunoSEQ multiplex PCR was the method, and the copy in TCRdb shows in-frame clones only, minus some. The table records about 69,000 clones, over 60% of them present only once. The source material was CD4+ or CD8+ T cells sorted from blood, sampled in a trial of the OX40 agonist ivuxolimab. All receptors come from an adult with an advanced solid tumor such as melanoma, head and neck, liver or kidney cancer.

The genes are TRBV10-2 and TRBJ2-6; 12 bases align to TRBD2. The length of the CDR3 is 16 residues. J lost 2 bases, V lost 6 bases, and 2 bases had no gene match. CDR1 and CDR2 from the germline V gene are WSHSY and SAAADI. The CDR3 is CASRGLAGPGANVLTF. The CDR3 nucleotides are TGCGCCAGCAGAGGACTAGCGGGGCCTGGGGCCAACGTCCTGACTTTC.

V usage is TRBV28 and J usage is TRBJ1-1; 9 nucleotides match TRBD1. This CDR3 region has 14 residues. The V gene's germline CDR1 is MDHEN and CDR2 SYDVKM. The V segment lost 6 bases and the J segment 1 base; nucleotides outside the gene matches: 3. For the CDR3, the DNA is TGTGCCAGCAGAACGGGACAGGGGAACACTGAAGCTTTCTTT. It encodes CASRTGQGNTEAFF.

CDR3 amino acids: CASNNNLETQYF. CDR3 bases: TGTGCCAGCAATAACAATTTAGAGACCCAGTACTTC. The J gene is TRBJ2-5, the V gene TRBV28; D not resolved. Trimming shortened V by 7 bases and J by 4 bases, and 10 bases separated the two germline ends. This CDR3 is 12 amino acids long. The germline CDR1 and CDR2 sequences are MDHEN and SYDVKM.